This TCR beta chain is drawn from a study of T cell changes during pregnancy in multiple sclerosis. This clone has a single count. TCRdb's table, derived via immunoSEQ multiplex PCR, lists solely in-frame clones and lacks some. The table records around 130,000 clones, 80% to 95% of them present only once. Germline CDR1 MNHEY, CDR2 SVGAGI. This CDR3 contains 14 residues. V lost 0 bases and J lost 7, with 10 bases in between. This chain links TRBV6-5 with TRBJ2-1; perhaps TRBD1 as D (6 bases). Sequences were derived from peripheral blood, sampled before pregnancy. The sequence came from a female donor with multiple sclerosis, enrolled in a pregnancy study. The DNA of the CDR3 is TGTGCCAGCAGTTACTCGATTCAGGGGAATGAGCAGTTCTTC. Its protein product is CASSYSIQGNEQFF.